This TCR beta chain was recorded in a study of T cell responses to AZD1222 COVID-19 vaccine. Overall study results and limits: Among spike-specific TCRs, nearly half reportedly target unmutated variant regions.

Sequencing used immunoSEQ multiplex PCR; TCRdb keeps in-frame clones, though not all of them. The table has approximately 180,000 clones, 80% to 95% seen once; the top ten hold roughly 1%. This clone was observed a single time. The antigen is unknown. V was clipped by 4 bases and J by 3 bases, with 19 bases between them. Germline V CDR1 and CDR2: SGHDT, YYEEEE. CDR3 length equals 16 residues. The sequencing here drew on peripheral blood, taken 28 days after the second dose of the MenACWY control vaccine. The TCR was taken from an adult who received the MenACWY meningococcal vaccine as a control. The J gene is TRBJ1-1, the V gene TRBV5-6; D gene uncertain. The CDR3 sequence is CASSPYRVGPYTEAFF. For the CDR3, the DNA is TGTGCCAGCAGCCCCTATCGAGTAGGGCCATACACTGAAGCTTTCTTT.